This T cell receptor (beta chain) derives from a study of blood T cell repertoires in COVID-19. Across the whole study: Acute and convalescent COVID-19 specimens originated in the United States, Italy and Spain. In each case, the material was cDNA or gDNA derived from T cells, B-cell-depleted T cells, or PBMCs.

CDR1 MNHEY and CDR2 SMNVEV come from the germline V gene (reference sequence). After removal of 3 bases from V and 2 bases from J, the junction contained 7 bases not matched to a gene. This CDR3 contains 16 residues. Source study methods: Reference gene primer amplification in the assay estimated nucleated cell counts. Profiled with immunoSEQ multiplex PCR; TCRdb holds only in-frame clones, not every one. The D gene and trimming were derived from the DNA, and the V and J assignments and clone size from that table. The top ten clones hold about 35% of a sample with under 40,000 clones, roughly 90% of them seen once.

The material sequenced was peripheral blood. The chain has TRBV27 and TRBJ2-1, with 7 nucleotides matching TRBD2. This TCR was sampled from a man aged 70-80 years with active COVID-19. The CDR3 sequence is CASSLGGLPTYNEQFF. Written as DNA, the CDR3 is TGTGCCAGCAGTTTGGGGGGACTACCTACCTACAATGAGCAGTTCTTC.